This paragraph reports one T cell receptor (beta chain). Its antigen is unidentified. One entry per CDR3 protein, called by TCRdb with MiXCR from the 5' RACE reads. The repertoire holds nearly 350,000 distinct CDR3 sequences, 10% to 15% seen once, with about a fifth in the top ten. The data were taken from a study of T-cell memory formation after mild COVID-19. Study conclusions and caveats: Clones that shrank (day 15 to 85) were balanced CD4/CD8, whereas later expanders leaned CD4+. Still unconfirmed is whether the second-wave clones peaking on day 37 recognized SARS-CoV-2.

The CDR3 runs to 15 residues. Germline CDR1 MNHNY, CDR2 SVGAGI (reference sequence). The V gene lost 0 bases and the J gene lost 6 bases, with 15 bases spanning the gap. This TCR was recovered from a man younger than 35 who had mild COVID-19 (a few samples of this study predate the infection). Cell type and time point are not known. The sample was PBMCs or a T cell subset sorted from them (not recorded which). The chain couples TRBV6-6 to TRBJ2-7; possible D gene TRBD1, 7 bases. This CDR3 reads CASSYSTGRFGEQYV. The CDR3 DNA reads as TGTGCCAGCAGTTACTCGACAGGGAGGTTTGGCGAGCAGTACGTC.